This T cell receptor (beta chain) was recorded in a study of blood T cell repertoires in COVID-19. Turning to the study itself: The study drew acute and convalescent COVID-19 samples from the United States, Italy and Spain. T cells, B-cell-depleted T cells, or PBMCs supplied cDNA or gDNA.

A few counts support this clone. Germline CDR1 reads SGHVS; CDR2 reads FQNEAQ. This CDR3 spans 16 amino acids. J gave up 2 bases and V 5 bases, and 8 bases lay outside the gene matches. Clones were read by immunoSEQ multiplex PCR, and TCRdb kept only the in-frame ones, dropping some. This table has under 55,000 clones, less than 90% appearing once. The rearrangement joins TRBV7-8 to TRBJ2-5; 10 bases line up with TRBD2. Sequencing was done on a sample of peripheral blood. The clonotype originates from a man aged 45-65 years with acute or convalescent COVID-19. The CDR3 loop is CASSALLAGIQETQYF. CDR3 DNA sequence: TGTGCCAGCAGCGCCTTACTAGCGGGGATACAAGAGACCCAGTACTTC.